These 28 T cell receptor beta chains were all obtained from the same sample, sequenced in a study of spatial heterogeneity in lung cancer. Each CDR3 protein is one row after TCRdb ran MiXCR on the 5' RACE reads. The table has about 100,000 distinct CDR3 sequences, approximately 4.7% seen once; the top ten hold around 20%. Indicated time point: sample taken at primary tumor resection. Broader study findings: Mutation tallies in tumors tracked expanded intratumoral alpha and beta TCR counts.

Their antigen targets remain unknown. Sequencing used lung tumor tissue, obtained at surgery. These TCRs come from a male donor with early-stage non-small cell lung cancer.

In this sample, this clonotype turned up many times. The chain recombines TRBV24-1 with TRBJ2-2; D is unresolved. This CDR3 is 18 amino acids long. The V and J ends lost 4 bases and 3 bases respectively, with 20 bases between them. Germline CDR1 is KGHDR and CDR2 is SFDVKD. The CDR3 is CATSDNVQLWGHTGELFF. DNA of the CDR3: TGTGCCACCAGTGACAACGTTCAATTATGGGGTCACACCGGGGAGCTGTTTTTT.

This clonotype was recorded many times. This chain links TRBV28 with TRBJ2-1, with D unclear. This CDR3 has 15 amino acids. Per germline, CDR1 MDHEN and CDR2 SYDVKM. Trimming removed 3 bases from V and 1 base from J, with 10 bases in between. CDR3 DNA sequence: TGTGCCAGCAGTTTCTCGCCGTCTTCCTACAATGAGCAGTTCTTC. It is translated as CASSFSPSSYNEQFF.

This clonotype was found many times. The chain recombines TRBV10-3 with TRBJ1-5; TRBD1 aligns across 7 bases. After removal of 3 bases from V and 4 bases from J, the junction contained 12 bases not matched to a gene. This CDR3 spans 17 amino acids. Germline assignment: CDR1 ENHRY and CDR2 SYGVKD. This CDR3 is CAISEATGQVWNQPQHF. The CDR3 DNA reads TGTGCCATCAGTGAAGCGACAGGGCAAGTCTGGAATCAGCCCCAGCATTTT.

This clonotype was recorded at least ten times. The chain joins TRBV11-2 to TRBJ1-2, with no clear D. This CDR3 is built from 15 residues. Germline-derived CDR1 and CDR2 are SGHAT and FQNNGV. The ends were cut back, 3 bases at V and 4 bases at J, with 15 bases in the middle. CDR3 bases: TGTGCCAGCAGCTTTGGAGCCAACGGCCCCTATGGCTACACCTTC. Translating gives CASSFGANGPYGYTF.

This clonotype was recorded at least ten times. The J gene is TRBJ2-1, the V gene TRBV4-1; perhaps TRBD1 as D (7 bases). Trimming took off 2 bases at V and 9 bases at J, with 14 bases between the two ends. This CDR3 contains 14 residues. Germline assignment: CDR1 MGHRA and CDR2 YSYEKL. CDR3: CASSQRQGGSEQFF. In DNA form, the CDR3 reads TGCGCCAGCAGCCAACGACAGGGAGGATCTGAGCAGTTCTTC.

This clonotype was observed at least ten times. This sequence joins TRBV12-3 or TRBV12-4 and TRBJ1-5; 7 bases line up with TRBD1. This CDR3 spans 14 amino acids. After removal of 6 bases from V and 6 bases from J, the junction contained 8 bases not matched to a gene. CDR3 DNA sequence: TGTGCCAGCAGCGTGACAGGGAACGGTCAGCCCCAGCATTTT. As protein: CASSVTGNGQPQHF.

Ten or more counts support this clonotype. This rearrangement joins TRBV20-1 to TRBJ2-3, with unresolved D. Trimming pared 3 bases from V and 2 bases from J, leaving 12 bases between. This CDR3 spans 14 amino acids. From germline, CDR1 is DFQATT and CDR2 SNEGSKA (reference sequence). CDR3 amino acids: CSASDNVSTDTQYF. The CDR3 coding sequence is TGCAGTGCTAGTGATAATGTTTCCACAGATACGCAGTATTTT.

This clonotype was recorded at least ten times. The chain combines TRBV20-1 with TRBJ1-1, with D possibly matching TRBD1 (6 bases). The CDR3 loop spans 13 amino acids. CDR1 and CDR2 (germline): DFQATT, SNEGSKA (reference sequence). V was trimmed by 6 bases and J by 11 bases, leaving 22 bases between them. CDR3 sequence: CSAGTQQIRRAFF. CDR3 nucleotide sequence: TGCAGTGCAGGGACACAGCAAATTAGGCGGGCTTTCTTT.

This CDR3 is CASMVTSFGSYNEQFF. Here the CDR3 DNA reads TGTGCCAGCATGGTAACTTCTTTCGGGTCCTACAATGAGCAGTTCTTC. The chain is built from TRBV27 and TRBJ2-1, with unresolved D. The ends were cut back, 7 bases at V and 1 base at J, with 17 bases in the middle. Germline V gene sequence: CDR1 MNHEY, CDR2 SMNVEV (reference sequence). The CDR3 is made up of 16 amino acids.

The gene calls are TRBV7-9 and TRBJ2-5; D could derive from TRBD1 or TRBD2 (6 bases each). The CDR3 covers 15 residues. Per the germline V gene, CDR1 is SEHNR and CDR2 is FQNEAQ (reference sequence). Trimming pared 7 bases from V and 4 bases from J, leaving 19 bases between. DNA of the CDR3: TGTGCCAGCATCCCCAGAGGGGGGTCCGCAGAGACCCAGTACTTC. It encodes CASIPRGGSAETQYF.

The V call is TRBV7-9, the J call TRBJ2-7; D gene uncertain. CDR1 SEHNR and CDR2 FQNEAQ come from the germline V gene (reference sequence). The CDR3 runs to 14 residues. V was trimmed by 5 bases and J by 2 bases, leaving 13 bases between them. The CDR3 sequence is CASSRPTGPYEQYF. DNA for the CDR3: TGTGCCAGCAGCCGACCGACTGGTCCCTACGAGCAGTACTTC.

This clonotype was picked up many times. The chain couples TRBV12-3 or TRBV12-4 to TRBJ1-1, with unresolved D. Deletions cut 7 bases from V and 5 bases from J, with 14 bases between. The CDR3 runs to 13 residues. The CDR3 nucleotides read TGTGCCAGCACCATCACGCCTGGAACTGAAGCTTTCTTT. Translating it yields CASTITPGTEAFF.

This clonotype was found many times. The J gene is TRBJ1-2, the V gene TRBV4-1, with 11 positions matching TRBD1. Trimming took 0 bases from V and 4 from J; bases not matched to a gene: 7. The CDR3 is made up of 17 amino acids. Looked up from germline, CDR1 is MGHRA and CDR2 is YSYEKL. CDR3: CASSQDGTGGLGYGYTF. The CDR3 coding sequence is TGCGCCAGCAGCCAAGACGGGACAGGGGGATTGGGCTATGGCTACACCTTC.

This clonotype has at least ten counts. This chain links TRBV12-3 or TRBV12-4 with TRBJ1-1; D gene unclear. V was shortened by 3 bases and J by 1 base, with 3 bases between the two germline ends. This CDR3 region has 12 residues. The CDR3: CASSFRNTEAFF. CDR3 bases: TGTGCCAGCAGTTTTAGGAACACTGAAGCTTTCTTT.

This clonotype was picked up many times. This sequence joins TRBV4-1 and TRBJ1-1; TRBD1 matches at 9 bases. The CDR3 is made up of 18 amino acids. V was pared by 3 bases and J by 0 bases, with 11 bases of the junction left unmatched. The germline CDR1 and CDR2 sequences are MGHRA and YSYEKL. CDR3 amino acids: CASSQPGTGKRVNTEAFF. The DNA for the CDR3 is TGCGCCAGCAGCCAGCCAGGGACAGGGAAAAGAGTGAACACTGAAGCTTTCTTT.

The table lists this clonotype with many counts. The gene calls are TRBV28 and TRBJ2-3; D may be TRBD1 (6 bases). The germline V gene has CDR1 MDHEN and CDR2 SYDVKM. The CDR3 runs to 13 residues. V lost 7 bases and J lost 4, with 12 bases in between. Written as DNA, the CDR3 is TGTGCCAGCACGAAGGGGGAACCAGATACGCAGTATTTT. It encodes CASTKGEPDTQYF.

This clonotype appeared many times. The chain has TRBV7-9 and TRBJ2-7; possibly TRBD2 for D (6 bases). Trimming removed 4 bases at V and 2 bases at J, with 15 bases between. The CDR3 length is 15 residues. Germline CDR1 is SEHNR and CDR2 is FQNEAQ (reference sequence). The CDR3 DNA reads TGTGCCAGCAGCTCACCGGGACTGAAAGCCTACGAGCAGTACTTC. Protein product: CASSSPGLKAYEQYF.

This clonotype was counted ten times or more. The chain employs TRBV27 and TRBJ1-1; no definite D call. Germline-derived CDR1 and CDR2 are MNHEY and SMNVEV (reference sequence). Trimming cost V 2 bases and J 1 base, with 8 bases left between them. The CDR3 consists of 14 residues. CDR3: CASSLNAGNTEAFF. The CDR3 coding sequence is TGTGCCAGCAGTTTAAACGCGGGGAACACTGAAGCTTTCTTT.

This clonotype was found many times. The chain employs TRBV20-1 and TRBJ2-1; possibly TRBD1 or TRBD2 for D (5 bases each). The V gene lost 6 bases and the J gene lost 4 bases, with 25 bases spanning the gap. CDR1 DFQATT and CDR2 SNEGSKA come from the germline V gene (reference sequence). The CDR3 is made up of 17 amino acids. This chain's CDR3 is CSASNPGRDGSYNEQFF. CDR3 DNA: TGCAGTGCCAGCAATCCGGGACGGGACGGATCTTACAATGAGCAGTTCTTC.

There are many counts of this clonotype. This rearrangement joins TRBV6-5 to TRBJ2-1, with D perhaps matching TRBD2 (6 bases). The CDR3 runs to 14 residues. The germline gives CDR1 MNHEY, CDR2 SVGAGI. Trimming shortened V by 2 bases and J by 2 bases, and 7 bases separated the two germline ends. CDR3 region: CASSYGRPYNEQFF. For the CDR3, the DNA is TGTGCCAGCAGTTACGGGAGGCCCTACAATGAGCAGTTCTTC.

This clonotype was found many times. This rearrangement joins TRBV7-9 to TRBJ2-5; 8 positions match TRBD1. CDR3 length: 18 residues. The germline V gene has CDR1 SEHNR and CDR2 FQNEAQ (reference sequence). Trimming took 5 bases from V and 0 from J; bases not matched to a gene: 14. CDR3 sequence: CASSPRTGLRSYQETQYF. In nucleotides, the CDR3 is TGTGCCAGCAGCCCCAGGACAGGGCTAAGGAGCTACCAAGAGACCCAGTACTTC.

This clonotype was seen many times. The CDR3 loop is CASSSRWLAGREQFF. CDR3 DNA: TGTGCCAGCAGTTCCCGGTGGCTAGCGGGAAGAGAGCAGTTCTTC. The rearrangement joins TRBV28 to TRBJ2-1, with TRBD2 identical over 9 bases. Germline V gives CDR1 MDHEN, CDR2 SYDVKM. The V segment lost 4 bases and the J segment 10 bases; nucleotides outside the gene matches: 11. CDR3 size: 15 residues.

As concerns this clonotype: Just one base apart from a much larger clone, this may be a read error. The chain uses TRBV6-5 and TRBJ2-2, with 7 bases lining up with TRBD2. Germline V CDR1 and CDR2: MNHEY, SVGAGI. With 5 bases clipped from V and 3 bases from J, the junction kept 15 bases outside the gene matches. The CDR3 sequence is 18 residues long. The CDR3, as DNA: TGTGCCAGCAGTCTTTTTCCCGGGACTAACCTATACACCGGGGAGCTGTTTTTT. Amino acids: CASSLFPGTNLYTGELFF.

This clonotype occurred many times. V is TRBV6-5 and J is TRBJ2-1; either TRBD1 or TRBD2 may supply D (7 bases each). CDR1 and CDR2 from the germline V gene are MNHEY and SVGAGI. This CDR3 has 15 residues. V dropped 0 bases and J dropped 7 bases, with 13 bases sitting between them. CDR3 residues: CASSYSRQGGNEQFF. The DNA of the CDR3 is TGTGCCAGCAGTTACTCGAGGCAGGGGGGGAATGAGCAGTTCTTC.

This chain uses TRBV7-8 with TRBJ2-1; the match to TRBD2 covers 10 bases. V shed 4 bases, J shed 7 bases, and the junction held 16 bases outside the gene matches. The CDR3 contains 18 residues. Germline CDR1 reads SGHVS; CDR2 reads FQNEAQ. The CDR3 nucleotides are TGTGCCAGCAGCTCCGGGACTAGCGTAGTTGGGATGATTAATGAGCAGTTCTTC. Amino acid sequence: CASSSGTSVVGMINEQFF.

This clonotype was picked up a small number of times. The CDR3 bases are TGCGCCAGCAGCCCGGGACAATCTAACTATGGCTACACCTTC. Protein: CASSPGQSNYGYTF. The rearrangement links TRBV5-1 to TRBJ1-2, with D tentatively TRBD1 (6 bases). V was cut by 4 bases and J by 0 bases, with 10 bases left in between. CDR1 is SGHRS and CDR2 is YFSETQ in the germline V gene. The CDR3 loop spans 14 amino acids.

This clonotype was picked up many times. V gene TRBV10-3 combines with J gene TRBJ2-3, with 7 bases matching TRBD1. Germline-derived CDR1 and CDR2 are ENHRY and SYGVKD. The CDR3 extends over 15 amino acids. The V and J ends lost 0 bases and 2 bases, in that order; junction bases with no gene match: 2. The CDR3, as DNA: TGTGCCATCAGTGAGTCTGACAGGGTCACAGATACGCAGTATTTT. Its protein product is CAISESDRVTDTQYF.

This clonotype has just a few counts. V usage is TRBV30 and J usage is TRBJ2-5; D gene ambiguous. Trimming removed 3 bases from V and 5 bases from J, with 7 bases in between. This CDR3 is built from 11 residues. In germline, CDR1 is GTSNPN, CDR2 SVGIG (reference sequence). The CDR3 sequence: CAWSLGETQYF. The CDR3 DNA sequence: TGTGCCTGGAGCCTAGGGGAGACCCAGTACTTC.